The 16 T cell receptor beta chains reported below all come from one sample, sequenced in a study of ipilimumab plus nivolumab after autologous stem cell transplantation. Clones were read by immunoSEQ multiplex PCR, and TCRdb kept only the in-frame ones, dropping some. The sample carries 40,000 to 45,000 clones, more than 85% recorded once. This specimen consisted of PBMCs, obtained in a trial of ipilimumab plus nivolumab as post-transplant consolidation. The receptors derive from a male donor with multiple myeloma.

The table lists this clone with a few counts. V gene TRBV7-2 combines with J gene TRBJ2-1, with TRBD2 as a possible D gene (6 bases). V dropped 5 bases and J dropped 15 bases, with 20 bases sitting between them. CDR3 length equals 13 residues. The germline V gene has CDR1 SGHTA and CDR2 FQGNSA. In DNA form, the CDR3 reads TGTGCCAGCAGCCCAACGACGCGGGGTACAATGTTCTTC. Encoded protein: CASSPTTRGTMFF.

The chain employs TRBV28 and TRBJ1-2; D possibly corresponds to TRBD1 (5 bases). Germline V gene sequence: CDR1 MDHEN, CDR2 SYDVKM. This CDR3 spans 16 amino acids. V shed 5 bases and J shed 5 bases, with 21 bases lying between them. In nucleotides, the CDR3 is TGTGCCAGCAGTCCCCGGGACCTTCGGGGAGGGTATGGCTACACCTTC. It translates to CASSPRDLRGGYGYTF.

The chain uses TRBV2 and TRBJ1-3; 9 bases line up with TRBD1. This CDR3 comprises 15 residues. From germline, CDR1 is SNHLY and CDR2 FYNNEI. The trim removed 6 bases at V and 3 bases at J, leaving 6 bases unmatched. CDR3 region: CASRKSGQGGNTIYF. For the CDR3, the DNA is TGTGCCAGCAGGAAGTCGGGACAGGGTGGAAACACCATATATTTT.

V and J are TRBV4-3 and TRBJ2-2; 12 nucleotides line up with TRBD2. Losses at the gene ends were 4 bases for V and 3 bases for J; bases not matched to a gene: 3. The length of the CDR3 is 16 residues. Germline CDR1 LGHNA, CDR2 YSLEER. The chain's CDR3 is CASSPRLAGDTGELFF. CDR3 DNA sequence: TGCGCCAGCAGCCCACGACTAGCGGGGGACACCGGGGAGCTGTTTTTT.

The CDR3 nucleotides read TGCGCCAGCAGCTTCGAGGCGGCGAACACCGGGGAGCTGTTTTTT. Protein sequence: CASSFEAANTGELFF. The V call is TRBV5-1, the J call TRBJ2-2; unclear D gene. The CDR3 is 15 amino acids. The V gene lost 2 bases and the J gene lost 0 bases, with 8 bases spanning the gap. Looked up from germline, CDR1 is SGHRS and CDR2 is YFSETQ.

The rearrangement joins TRBV29-1 to TRBJ1-1, with unresolved D. V was clipped by 4 bases and J by 6 bases, with 12 bases between them. The CDR3 is 12 residues long. Germline V gives CDR1 SQVTM, CDR2 ANQGSEA. CDR3 sequence: CSVGREGSEAFF. CDR3 coding DNA: TGCAGCGTTGGAAGGGAAGGGTCTGAAGCTTTCTTT.

The rearrangement joins TRBV19 to TRBJ1-1, with 7 positions matching TRBD1. Germline lookup yields CDR1 LNHDA and CDR2 SQIVND (reference sequence). The CDR3 is made up of 13 amino acids. V lost 10 bases to trimming and J lost 0 bases; unmatched junction nucleotides: 5. The CDR3 sequence: CATQTGMNTEAFF. CDR3 sequence (DNA): TGTGCCACTCAGACAGGGATGAACACTGAAGCTTTCTTT.

The rearrangement joins TRBV6-6 to TRBJ2-3; 7 positions agree with TRBD2. The J segment lost 0 bases and the V segment lost 4 bases, leaving 4 bases of the junction unmatched. Germline lookup yields CDR1 MNHNY and CDR2 SVGAGI (reference sequence). The CDR3 loop spans 15 amino acids. The CDR3 coding sequence is TGTGCCAGCAGTTCAACGGGAGGAAGCACAGATACGCAGTATTTT. It is translated as CASSSTGGSTDTQYF.

This chain uses TRBV9 with TRBJ2-3, with 13 bases lining up with TRBD2. The CDR3 has 18 amino acids. The V gene's germline CDR1 is SGDLS and CDR2 YYNGEE. V shed 3 bases and J 2 bases; nucleotides not matched to a gene: 9. The CDR3 DNA reads as TGTGCCAGCAGCGGGACTAGCGGGGGTATAGTCCTCACAGATACGCAGTATTTT. The encoded protein is CASSGTSGGIVLTDTQYF.

This clone appeared once. The chain employs TRBV6-1 and TRBJ1-2; D unresolved. In germline, CDR1 is MNHNS, CDR2 SASEGT. Trimming removed 7 bases from V and 5 bases from J, with 17 bases in between. The length of the CDR3 is 14 residues. The CDR3 is CASMGLRVGYGYTF. CDR3 sequence (DNA): TGTGCCAGCATGGGTCTAAGGGTTGGGTATGGCTACACCTTC.

The chain links TRBV10-2 to TRBJ1-5, with D possibly TRBD1 on 6 matching bases. CDR3 size: 13 residues. Trimming stripped 3 bases from V and 7 bases from J, with 10 bases between. The germline V gene encodes CDR1 WSHSY and CDR2 SAAADI. The CDR3 DNA follows: TGCGCCAGCAGTGAAACAGGGCAACAGCCCCAGCATTTT. This codes for CASSETGQQPQHF.

The chain is built from TRBV28 and TRBJ1-2; 8 bases line up with TRBD1. Germline lookup yields CDR1 MDHEN and CDR2 SYDVKM. The V segment lost 8 bases and the J segment 2 bases; nucleotides outside the gene matches: 13. This CDR3 contains 16 residues. In nucleotides, the CDR3 is TGTGCCAGCGGGTTGGGACTCGGGGACAGGAACTATGGCTACACCTTC. Translating gives CASGLGLGDRNYGYTF.

The gene calls are TRBV7-2 and TRBJ2-7; 9 nucleotides match TRBD2. The germline CDR1 and CDR2 sequences are SGHTA and FQGNSA. The CDR3 length is 16 residues. V was clipped by 5 bases and J by 4 bases; unmatched bases: 12. DNA for the CDR3: TGTGCCAGCAGCCTAGGGCCAACTAGCGGGCGGTACGAGCAGTACTTC. It is translated as CASSLGPTSGRYEQYF.

This chain connects TRBV28 to TRBJ2-6, with 8 bases identical to TRBD2. The CDR3 runs to 18 residues. After removal of 6 bases from V and 1 base from J, the junction contained 11 bases not matched to a gene. The germline V gene encodes CDR1 MDHEN and CDR2 SYDVKM. The CDR3 reads CASRPYSGGRSGANVLTF. In nucleotides, the CDR3 is TGTGCCAGCAGACCCTATTCGGGGGGGAGATCTGGGGCCAACGTCCTGACTTTC.

The chain links TRBV6-1 to TRBJ2-5; no definite D call. Trimming removed 0 bases from V and 5 bases from J, with 13 bases in between. The germline V gene has CDR1 MNHNS and CDR2 SASEGT. The CDR3 has 15 residues. This chain's CDR3 is CASSEARLEAETQYF. The CDR3, as DNA: TGTGCCAGCAGTGAAGCGAGGCTAGAGGCGGAGACCCAGTACTTC.

The chain employs TRBV28 and TRBJ2-3, with 9 bases identical to TRBD1. Trimming at V came to 5 bases and at J to 1 base, leaving 7 bases not matched to a gene. Germline CDR1 is MDHEN and CDR2 is SYDVKM. The CDR3 has 16 residues. The CDR3 bases are TGTGCCAGCAGTGTAGGGAGGACAGGGGGCACAGATACGCAGTATTTT. This codes for CASSVGRTGGTDTQYF.